The T cell receptor (beta chain) described here comes from a study of vaccination effects on CD4 cells after COVID-19. The data were produced by immunoSEQ multiplex PCR, yet TCRdb's version contains in-frame clones alone and is incomplete. The sample records 14,000 or so clones, 80% being singletons. Sequencing followed a ViraFEST assay step that expanded antigen-specific CD4+ T cells with viral peptide pools. Following culture for approximately ten days, CD4+ T cells were isolated. This person caught SARS-CoV-2 sometime from March to December 2020, and PCR testing confirmed the infection. Two doses of BNT162b2 or mRNA-1273 vaccine were administered to participants. Cultures received IL-2 medium that replaced half the medium on days 3 and 7. To note about this clone: Its antigen is as yet unknown.

V was cut by 0 bases and J by 0 bases, with 9 bases left in between. The CDR3 contains 15 residues. Per germline, CDR1 SGHNT and CDR2 YYREEE (reference sequence). This clonotype was obtained from a human donor who had a prior SARS-CoV-2 infection. The gene calls are TRBV5-4 and TRBJ2-5; D is unresolved. The sample in question was CD4+ T cells from PBMCs cultured with SARS-CoV-2 spike peptides, obtained after COVID-19 vaccination. Here the CDR3 reads CASSLASSDQETQYF. The DNA of the CDR3 is TGTGCCAGCAGCTTGGCCTCGTCAGACCAAGAGACCCAGTACTTC.